This TCR beta chain is from a study of cytomegalovirus exposure and HLA in healthy donors. PCR primers comprised 60 Vbeta and 13 Jbeta primers. TCRdb's table, derived via immunoSEQ multiplex PCR, lists solely in-frame clones and lacks some. The repertoire holds 200,000 to 250,000 clones, with 82% as singletons. J was trimmed by 7 bases and V by 5 bases; bases with no gene match: 4. The CDR3 is made up of 14 amino acids. The germline V gene encodes CDR1 MGHRA and CDR2 YSYEKL. The sequenced sample was PBMCs. The chain joins TRBV4-1 to TRBJ1-5; 11 bases agree with TRBD1. The clonotype was recovered from a woman aged 35 to 49 in good health and CMV-seropositive. The DNA of the CDR3 is TGCGCCAGCAGCGGACAGGGGGCAGGGCAGCCCCAGCATTTT. Translation: CASSGQGAGQPQHF.